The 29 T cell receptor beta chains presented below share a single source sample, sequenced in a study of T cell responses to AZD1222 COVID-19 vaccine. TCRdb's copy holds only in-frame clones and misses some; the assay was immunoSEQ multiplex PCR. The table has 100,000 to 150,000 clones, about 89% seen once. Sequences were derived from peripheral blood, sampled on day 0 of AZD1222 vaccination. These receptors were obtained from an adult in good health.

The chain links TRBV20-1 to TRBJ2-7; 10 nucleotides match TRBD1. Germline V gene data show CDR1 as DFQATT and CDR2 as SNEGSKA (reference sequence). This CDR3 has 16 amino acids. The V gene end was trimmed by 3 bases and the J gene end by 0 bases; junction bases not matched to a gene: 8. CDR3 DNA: TGCAGTGCTAGTCCGGGACAGGGGCAAAGCTCCTACGAGCAGTACTTC. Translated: CSASPGQGQSSYEQYF.

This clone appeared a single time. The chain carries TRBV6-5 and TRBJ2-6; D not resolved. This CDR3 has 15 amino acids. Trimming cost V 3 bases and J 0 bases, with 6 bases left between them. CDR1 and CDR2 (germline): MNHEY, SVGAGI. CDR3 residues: CASSYEASGANVLTF. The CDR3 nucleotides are TGTGCCAGCAGTTATGAAGCCTCTGGGGCCAACGTCCTGACTTTC.

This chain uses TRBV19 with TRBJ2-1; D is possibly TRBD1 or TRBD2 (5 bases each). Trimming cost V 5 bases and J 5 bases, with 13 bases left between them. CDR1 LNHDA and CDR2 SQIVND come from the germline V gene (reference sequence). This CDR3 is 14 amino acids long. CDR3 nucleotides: TGTGCCAGTAGTCGGCAGGGAGACAACAATGAGCAGTTCTTC. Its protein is CASSRQGDNNEQFF.

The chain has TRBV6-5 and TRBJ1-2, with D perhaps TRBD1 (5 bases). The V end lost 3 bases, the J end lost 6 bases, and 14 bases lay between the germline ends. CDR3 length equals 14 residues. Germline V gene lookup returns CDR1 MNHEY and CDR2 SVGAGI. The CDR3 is CASSYRPDKNGYTF. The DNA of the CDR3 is TGTGCCAGCAGTTATCGTCCGGACAAGAATGGCTACACCTTC.

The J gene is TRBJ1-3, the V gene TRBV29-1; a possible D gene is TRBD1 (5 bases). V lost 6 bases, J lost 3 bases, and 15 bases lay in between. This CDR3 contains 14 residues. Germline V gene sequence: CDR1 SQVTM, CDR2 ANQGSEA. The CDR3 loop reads CSVPDNNYGNTIYF. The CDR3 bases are TGCAGCGTGCCGGACAACAATTATGGAAACACCATATATTTT.

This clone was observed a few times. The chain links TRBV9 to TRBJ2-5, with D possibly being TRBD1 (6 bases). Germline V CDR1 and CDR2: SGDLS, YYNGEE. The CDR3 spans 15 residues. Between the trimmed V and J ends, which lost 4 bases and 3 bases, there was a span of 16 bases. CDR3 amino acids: CASSLRDMGEETQYF. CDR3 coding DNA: TGTGCCAGCAGCCTACGGGACATGGGAGAAGAGACCCAGTACTTC.

The CDR3: CASSVGTGSTYEQYF. For the CDR3, the DNA is TGTGCCAGCAGCGTAGGGACAGGCTCCACCTACGAGCAGTACTTC. The genes are TRBV9 and TRBJ2-7; TRBD1 agrees at 7 bases. The CDR3 sequence is 15 residues long. Looked up from germline, CDR1 is SGDLS and CDR2 is YYNGEE. V was pared by 0 bases and J by 2 bases, with 5 bases of the junction left unmatched.

The CDR3 here is CASSQEKAGVYEQYF. The CDR3 nucleotides read TGCGCCAGCAGCCAAGAGAAAGCGGGAGTGTACGAGCAGTACTTC. The genes are TRBV4-1 and TRBJ2-7, with TRBD2 identical over 8 bases. J was trimmed by 4 bases and V by 0 bases; bases with no gene match: 5. The germline V gene encodes CDR1 MGHRA and CDR2 YSYEKL. The CDR3 totals 15 residues.

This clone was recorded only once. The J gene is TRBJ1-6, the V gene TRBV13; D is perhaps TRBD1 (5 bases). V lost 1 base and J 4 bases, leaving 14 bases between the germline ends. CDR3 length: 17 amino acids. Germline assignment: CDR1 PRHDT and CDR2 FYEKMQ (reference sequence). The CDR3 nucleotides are TGTGCCAGCAGCTTAGCGGGTAGGGACCTGTATAATTCACCCCTCCACTTT. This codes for CASSLAGRDLYNSPLHF.

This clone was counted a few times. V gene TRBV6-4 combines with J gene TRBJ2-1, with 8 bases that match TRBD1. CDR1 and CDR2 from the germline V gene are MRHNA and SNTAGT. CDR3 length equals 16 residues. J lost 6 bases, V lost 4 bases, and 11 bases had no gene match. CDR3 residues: CASSGTTGEMVNEQFF. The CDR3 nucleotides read TGTGCCAGCAGTGGTACGACAGGGGAGATGGTCAATGAGCAGTTCTTC.

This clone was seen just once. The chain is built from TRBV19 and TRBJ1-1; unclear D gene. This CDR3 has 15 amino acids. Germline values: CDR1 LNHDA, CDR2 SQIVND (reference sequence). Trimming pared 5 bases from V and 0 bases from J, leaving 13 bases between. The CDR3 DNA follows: TGTGCCAGTAGTCGCTGGGTGGCCATGAACACTGAAGCTTTCTTT. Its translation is CASSRWVAMNTEAFF. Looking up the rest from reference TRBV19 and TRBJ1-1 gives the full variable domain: DGGITQSPKYLFRKEGQNVTLSCEQNLNHDAMYWYRQDPGQGLRLIYYSQIVNDFQKGDIAEGYSVSREKKESFPLTVTSAQKNPTAFYLCASSRWVAMNTEAFFGQGTRLTVV.

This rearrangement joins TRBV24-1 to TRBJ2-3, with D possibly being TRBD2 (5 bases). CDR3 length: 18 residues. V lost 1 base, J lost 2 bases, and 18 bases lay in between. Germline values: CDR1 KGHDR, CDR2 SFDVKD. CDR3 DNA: TGTGCCACCAGTGATTTCCTTGGCGGAGGCGTAGACACAGATACGCAGTATTTT. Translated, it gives CATSDFLGGGVDTDTQYF.

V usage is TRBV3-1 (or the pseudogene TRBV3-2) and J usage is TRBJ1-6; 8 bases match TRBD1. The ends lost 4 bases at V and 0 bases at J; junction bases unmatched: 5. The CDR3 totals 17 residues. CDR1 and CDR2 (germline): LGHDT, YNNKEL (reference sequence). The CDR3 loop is CASSLRDRSSYNSPLHF. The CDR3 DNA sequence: TGTGCCAGCAGCCTCCGGGACAGGAGCTCCTATAATTCACCCCTCCACTTT.

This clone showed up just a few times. CDR3 DNA sequence: TGCGCCAGCAGCTTGGTTGACAGGGCTACCTACGAGCAGTACTTC. Its translation: CASSLVDRATYEQYF. The chain combines TRBV5-1 with TRBJ2-7, with 7 positions matching TRBD1. Trimming at V came to 0 bases and at J to 2 bases, leaving 5 bases not matched to a gene. CDR1 and CDR2 (germline): SGHRS, YFSETQ. This CDR3 has 15 amino acids.

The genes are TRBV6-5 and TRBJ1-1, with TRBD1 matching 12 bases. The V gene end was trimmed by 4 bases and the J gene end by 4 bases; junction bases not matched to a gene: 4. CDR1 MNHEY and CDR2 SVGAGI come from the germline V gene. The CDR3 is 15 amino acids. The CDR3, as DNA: TGTGCCAGCAGTTGGGGACAGGGGGCGACCACTGAAGCTTTCTTT. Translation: CASSWGQGATTEAFF.

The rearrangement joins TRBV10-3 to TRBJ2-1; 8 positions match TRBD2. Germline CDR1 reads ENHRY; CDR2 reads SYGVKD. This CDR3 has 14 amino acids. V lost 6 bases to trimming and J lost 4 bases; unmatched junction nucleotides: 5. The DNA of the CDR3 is TGTGCCATCAGCCTAGCGGGTTCTTACAATGAGCAGTTCTTC. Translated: CAISLAGSYNEQFF.

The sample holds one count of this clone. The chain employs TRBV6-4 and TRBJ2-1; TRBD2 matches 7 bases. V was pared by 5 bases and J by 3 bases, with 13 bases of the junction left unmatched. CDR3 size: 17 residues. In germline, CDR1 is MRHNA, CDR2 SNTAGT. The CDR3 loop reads CASSPSLGGGYYNEQFF. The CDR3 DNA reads TGTGCCAGCAGTCCCTCCCTGGGGGGAGGGTACTACAATGAGCAGTTCTTC.

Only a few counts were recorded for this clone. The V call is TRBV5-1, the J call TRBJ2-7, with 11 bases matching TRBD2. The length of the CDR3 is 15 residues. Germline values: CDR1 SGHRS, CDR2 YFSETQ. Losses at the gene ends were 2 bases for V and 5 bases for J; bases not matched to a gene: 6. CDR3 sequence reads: CASSFSGRGLDEQYF. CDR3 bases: TGCGCCAGCAGCTTTAGCGGGAGGGGGCTCGACGAGCAGTACTTC.

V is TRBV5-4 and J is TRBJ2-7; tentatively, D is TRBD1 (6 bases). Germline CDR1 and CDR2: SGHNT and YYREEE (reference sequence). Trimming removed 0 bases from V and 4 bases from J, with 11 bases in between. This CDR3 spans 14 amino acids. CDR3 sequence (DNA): TGTGCCAGCAGCTTGGAGGCAGGGGAGTACGAGCAGTACTTC. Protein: CASSLEAGEYEQYF. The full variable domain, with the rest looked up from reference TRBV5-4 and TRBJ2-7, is ETGVTQSPTHLIKTRGQQVTLRCSSQSGHNTVSWYQQALGQGPQFIFQYYREEENGRGNFPPRFSGLQFPNYSSELNVNALELDDSALYLCASSLEAGEYEQYFGPGTRLTVT.

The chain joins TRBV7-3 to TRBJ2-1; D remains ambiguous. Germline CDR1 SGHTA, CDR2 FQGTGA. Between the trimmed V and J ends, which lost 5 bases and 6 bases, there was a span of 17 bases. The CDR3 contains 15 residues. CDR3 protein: CASSPPKSMGNEQFF. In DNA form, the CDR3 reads TGTGCCAGCAGCCCACCAAAGAGCATGGGCAATGAGCAGTTCTTC.

The CDR3 nucleotides are TGTGCCAGCAGTGAAAGCTTAGCGCAGGCCTACGAGCAGTACTTC. Protein product: CASSESLAQAYEQYF. This sequence joins TRBV2 and TRBJ2-7; TRBD2 might be the D (5 bases). Trimming pared 2 bases from V and 2 bases from J, leaving 13 bases between. This CDR3 contains 15 residues. In germline, CDR1 is SNHLY, CDR2 FYNNEI.

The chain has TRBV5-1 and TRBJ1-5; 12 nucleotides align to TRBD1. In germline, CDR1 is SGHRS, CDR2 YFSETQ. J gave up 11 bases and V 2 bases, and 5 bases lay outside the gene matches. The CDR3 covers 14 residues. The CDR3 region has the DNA TGCGCCAGCAGCTTTGAGGGACAGGGGGCGGCCCAGCATTTT. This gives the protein CASSFEGQGAAQHF.

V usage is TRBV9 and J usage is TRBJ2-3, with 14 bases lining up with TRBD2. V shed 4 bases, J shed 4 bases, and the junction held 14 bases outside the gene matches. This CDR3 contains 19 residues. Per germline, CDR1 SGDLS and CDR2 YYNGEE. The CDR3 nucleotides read TGTGCCAGCAGCTCCCCGGGACTAGCGGGAGAAGGTCGGGCAGATACGCAGTATTTT. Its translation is CASSSPGLAGEGRADTQYF.

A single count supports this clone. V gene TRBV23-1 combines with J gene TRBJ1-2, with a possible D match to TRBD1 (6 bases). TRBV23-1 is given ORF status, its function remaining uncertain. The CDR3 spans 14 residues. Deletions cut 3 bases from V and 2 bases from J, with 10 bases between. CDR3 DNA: TGCGCCAGCAGTCACCCCGGACAGAACTATGGCTACACCTTC. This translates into CASSHPGQNYGYTF.

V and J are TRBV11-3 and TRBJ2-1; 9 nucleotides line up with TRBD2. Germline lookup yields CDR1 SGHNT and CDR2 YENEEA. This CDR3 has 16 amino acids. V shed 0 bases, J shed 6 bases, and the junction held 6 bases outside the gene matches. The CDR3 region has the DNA TGTGCCAGCAGCTTAGATAGCGGGAGCTTGGGCAATGAGCAGTTCTTC. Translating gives CASSLDSGSLGNEQFF.

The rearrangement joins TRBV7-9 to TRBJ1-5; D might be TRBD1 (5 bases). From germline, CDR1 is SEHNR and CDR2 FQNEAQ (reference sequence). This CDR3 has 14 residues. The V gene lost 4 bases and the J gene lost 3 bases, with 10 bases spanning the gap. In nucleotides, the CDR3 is TGTGCCAGCAGCTCCGGAGGGGTCAATCAGCCCCAGCATTTT. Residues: CASSSGGVNQPQHF.

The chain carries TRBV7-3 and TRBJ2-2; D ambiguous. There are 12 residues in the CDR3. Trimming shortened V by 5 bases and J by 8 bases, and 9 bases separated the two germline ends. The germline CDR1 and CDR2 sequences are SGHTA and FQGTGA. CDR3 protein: CASSPLLGELFF. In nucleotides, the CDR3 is TGTGCCAGCAGCCCCCTGTTGGGGGAGCTGTTTTTT. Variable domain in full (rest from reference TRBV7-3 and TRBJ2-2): GAGVSQTPSNKVTEKGKYVELRCDPISGHTALYWYRQSLGQGPEFLIYFQGTGAADDSGLPNDRFFAVRPEGSVSTLKIQRTERGDSAVYLCASSPLLGELFFGEGSRLTVL.

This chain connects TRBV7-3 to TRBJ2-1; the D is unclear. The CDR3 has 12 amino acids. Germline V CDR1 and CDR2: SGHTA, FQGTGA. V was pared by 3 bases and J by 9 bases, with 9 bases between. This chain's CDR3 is CASSFSRSEQFF. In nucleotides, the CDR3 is TGTGCCAGCAGCTTCTCCCGATCTGAGCAGTTCTTC. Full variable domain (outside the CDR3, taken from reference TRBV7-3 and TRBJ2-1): GAGVSQTPSNKVTEKGKYVELRCDPISGHTALYWYRQSLGQGPEFLIYFQGTGAADDSGLPNDRFFAVRPEGSVSTLKIQRTERGDSAVYLCASSFSRSEQFFGPGTRLTVL.

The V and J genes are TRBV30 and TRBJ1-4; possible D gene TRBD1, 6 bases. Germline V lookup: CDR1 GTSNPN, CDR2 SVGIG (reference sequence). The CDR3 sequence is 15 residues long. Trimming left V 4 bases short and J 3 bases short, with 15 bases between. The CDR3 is CAWNDGTGSNEKLFF. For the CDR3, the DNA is TGTGCCTGGAACGACGGTACAGGGTCTAATGAAAAACTGTTTTTT.